These 14 T cell receptor beta chains share one sample of origin, sequenced in a study of identical twins (dated by TCRdb to 2016 to 2018). The receptor library was made with 5' RACE. Data came from an Illumina HiSeq 2000. TCRdb ran its own pipeline on the public reads, namely fastp trimming at Q25 and MiXCR clone calling, and kept in-frame beta chains. Each entry merges the rows of one CDR3 protein and shows their most common DNA and genes. This sample comprises 550,000 to 700,000 distinct CDR3 sequences, 21% of them detected only once. The top ten hold approximately 4.3% of the sample. This sample also appeared in a second study, on T cells expressing NK-cell markers.

Sequencing was performed on PBMCs. Receptor source: a woman aged 18 to 35 in good health.

This clonotype was counted many times. This chain joins TRBV20-1 and TRBJ2-1; D tentatively fits TRBD1 or TRBD2 (5 bases each). The CDR3 sequence is 16 residues long. The germline V gene encodes CDR1 DFQATT and CDR2 SNEGSKA (reference sequence). V lost 3 bases to trimming and J lost 7 bases, with 22 bases between them. DNA of the CDR3: TGCAGTGCTAGGGACCTATATAGGGGACGAGTAAATGAGCAGTTCTTC. Protein product: CSARDLYRGRVNEQFF.

The table lists this clonotype with many counts. This chain joins TRBV6-5 and TRBJ1-1; no firm D call. The CDR3 runs to 14 residues. Trimming removed 2 bases at V and 1 base at J, with 8 bases between. Germline CDR1 and CDR2: MNHEY and SVGAGI. The CDR3 spells CASSYGRPNTEAFF. As DNA, the CDR3 is TGTGCCAGCAGTTACGGACGGCCGAACACTGAAGCTTTCTTT.

This chain uses TRBV7-2 with TRBJ2-3; possible D gene TRBD1, 6 bases. The germline gives CDR1 SGHTA, CDR2 FQGNSA. Between the trimmed V and J ends, which lost 1 base and 11 bases, there was a span of 10 bases. This CDR3 region has 12 residues. The CDR3 DNA sequence: TGTGCCAGCAGCTTAGGGCTAGGGGGGCAGTATTTT. Amino acids: CASSLGLGGQYF.

This clonotype was recorded a few times. This chain connects TRBV12-3 or TRBV12-4 to TRBJ2-1; 10 positions match TRBD2. This CDR3 region has 16 residues. V was clipped by 6 bases and J by 9 bases; unmatched bases: 14. DNA of the CDR3: TGTGCCAGCAGCCTCCTGGGAGCGGGGGGGCGCATTGAGCAGTTCTTC. Translation gives CASSLLGAGGRIEQFF.

This clonotype was recorded at least ten times. The chain joins TRBV12-3 or TRBV12-4 to TRBJ2-7; D is unclear. The V gene lost 3 bases and the J gene lost 6 bases, with 12 bases spanning the gap. This CDR3 comprises 13 residues. The chain's CDR3 is CASSFSVISEQYF. CDR3 coding DNA: TGTGCCAGCAGTTTCTCCGTTATCAGCGAGCAGTACTTC.

The chain recombines TRBV9 with TRBJ2-7, with TRBD1 identical over 10 bases. This CDR3 has 15 amino acids. CDR1 and CDR2 (germline): SGDLS, YYNGEE. Losses at the gene ends were 3 bases for V and 4 bases for J; bases not matched to a gene: 7. The CDR3 region is CASSASLDRGYEQYF. The DNA of the CDR3 is TGTGCCAGCAGCGCCTCTCTGGACAGGGGGTACGAGCAGTACTTC.

This rearrangement joins TRBV6-1 to TRBJ2-3, with 9 bases aligning to TRBD2. V dropped 6 bases and J dropped 2; count of bases not matched to a gene: 6. Germline CDR1 MNHNS, CDR2 SASEGT. This CDR3 spans 15 amino acids. CDR3 sequence (DNA): TGTGCCAGCAGCCGCCGACTAGCGGTCACAGATACGCAGTATTTT. Translating gives CASSRRLAVTDTQYF.

The V and J genes are TRBV12-5 and TRBJ1-1, with D maybe TRBD1 (5 bases). Trimming took off 2 bases at V and 11 bases at J, with 9 bases between the two ends. The CDR3 runs 11 residues. CDR1 and CDR2 (germline): LGHNT, FRNRAP. For the CDR3, the DNA is TGTGCTAGTGGTTTGAGGGGAGGGGCTTTCTTT. Protein: CASGLRGGAFF.

This clonotype was recorded a few times. This chain connects TRBV4-3 to TRBJ2-3; perhaps TRBD2 as D (6 bases). The CDR3 totals 16 residues. The V end lost 0 bases, the J end lost 2 bases, and 12 bases lay between the germline ends. Germline loops: CDR1 LGHNA, CDR2 YSLEER. CDR3 amino acids: CASSQDRTTNTDTQYF. The CDR3 DNA reads TGCGCCAGCAGCCAAGACAGGACTACTAACACAGATACGCAGTATTTT.

This clonotype has just a few counts. The V and J genes are TRBV18 and TRBJ2-2; 9 bases map to TRBD1. Germline loops: CDR1 KGHSH, CDR2 LQKENI. CDR3 length: 16 amino acids. V trimming: 0 bases; J trimming: 4 bases; junction bases outside the gene matches: 3. The CDR3 here is CASSPPGTGSTGELFF. The CDR3 region has the DNA TGTGCCAGCTCACCACCTGGGACAGGGAGCACCGGGGAGCTGTTTTTT. Based on the CDR3 plus reference TRBV18 and TRBJ2-2, the full variable domain is NAGVMQNPRHLVRRRGQEARLRCSPMKGHSHVYWYRQLPEEGLKFMVYLQKENIIDESGMPKERFSAEFPKEGPSILRIQQVVRGDSAAYFCASSPPGTGSTGELFFGEGSRLTVL.

The V call is TRBV2, the J call TRBJ2-2; unclear D gene. Per the germline V gene, CDR1 is SNHLY and CDR2 is FYNNEI. CDR3 length: 14 residues. V dropped 2 bases and J dropped 6 bases, with 10 bases sitting between them. DNA of the CDR3: TGTGCCAGCAGTGAATATGGCCGGGCCGGGGAGCTGTTTTTT. Amino acid sequence: CASSEYGRAGELFF.

This clonotype appeared a few times. The chain is built from TRBV6-8 and TRBJ2-7; possible D gene TRBD1, 5 bases. Trimming took 8 bases from V and 4 from J, leaving 24 bases between them. The CDR3 spans 16 residues. Germline V gene data show CDR1 as MNHGY and CDR2 as SAAAGT. The CDR3 region is CASLEPETTDAYEQYF. In nucleotides, the CDR3 is TGTGCCAGCCTGGAACCGGAAACGACAGACGCTTACGAGCAGTACTTC.

This clonotype turned up a few times. The genes are TRBV4-2 and TRBJ2-5, with D perhaps matching TRBD1 or TRBD2 (5 bases each). Germline V gene sequence: CDR1 LGHNA, CDR2 YNFKEQ. V was shortened by 0 bases and J by 2 bases, with 22 bases between the two germline ends. CDR3 length equals 19 residues. The CDR3 coding sequence is TGTGCCAGCAGCCAAGATCGGATTAGCGTCACAGGAGCACAAGAGACCCAGTACTTC. Translating gives CASSQDRISVTGAQETQYF.

This clonotype was counted between two and nine times. The V and J genes are TRBV7-9 and TRBJ1-2, with D hard to call. V was cut by 5 bases and J by 8 bases, with 18 bases left in between. CDR1 and CDR2 from the germline V gene are SEHNR and FQNEAQ (reference sequence). This CDR3 spans 14 amino acids. The CDR3 reads CASSPRIGPGGYTF. The DNA of the CDR3 is TGTGCCAGCAGCCCCCGCATCGGCCCCGGGGGCTACACCTTC.